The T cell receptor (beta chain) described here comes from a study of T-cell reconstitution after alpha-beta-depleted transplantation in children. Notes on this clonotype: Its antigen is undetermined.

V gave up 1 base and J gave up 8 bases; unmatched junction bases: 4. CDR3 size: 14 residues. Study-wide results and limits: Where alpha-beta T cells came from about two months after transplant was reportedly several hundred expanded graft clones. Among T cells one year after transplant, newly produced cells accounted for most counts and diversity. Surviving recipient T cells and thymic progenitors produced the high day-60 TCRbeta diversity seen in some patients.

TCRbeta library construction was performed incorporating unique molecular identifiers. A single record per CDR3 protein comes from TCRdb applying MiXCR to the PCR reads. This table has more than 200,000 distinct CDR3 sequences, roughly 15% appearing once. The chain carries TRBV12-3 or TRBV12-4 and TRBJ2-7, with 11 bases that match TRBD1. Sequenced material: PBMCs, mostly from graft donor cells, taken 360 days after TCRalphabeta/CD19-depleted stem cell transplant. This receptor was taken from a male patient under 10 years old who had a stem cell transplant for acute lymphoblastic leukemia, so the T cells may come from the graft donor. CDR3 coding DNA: TGTGCCAGCAGTTTAGTGGGACAGGGGGGTAAGCAGTACTTC. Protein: CASSLVGQGGKQYF.